Each of the 4 T cell receptor beta chains below was sequenced from the same sample in a study of blood T cell repertoires in COVID-19. TCRdb's table, derived via immunoSEQ multiplex PCR, lists solely in-frame clones and lacks some. The sample lists about 270,000 clones; approximately 86% were seen once. The sample taken for sequencing was peripheral blood. The origin of the receptors is a man in his forties with active or convalescent COVID-19.

This sequence joins TRBV6-5 and TRBJ2-7, with a weak D call TRBD2 (6 bases). Germline V CDR1 and CDR2: MNHEY, SVGAGI. Trimming stripped 4 bases from V and 3 bases from J, with 19 bases between. CDR3 size: 16 residues. The DNA of the CDR3 is TGTGCCAGCAGTTCCCTGGGGACTCCCACCCTCTACGAGCAGTACTTC. It translates to CASSSLGTPTLYEQYF.

The rearrangement joins TRBV27 to TRBJ1-4; no firm D call. The V and J ends lost 6 bases and 6 bases respectively, with 14 bases between them. The germline V gene has CDR1 MNHEY and CDR2 SMNVEV (reference sequence). The CDR3 is made up of 14 amino acids. DNA for the CDR3: TGTGCCAGCAGGAGGGCGGGCTCGGATGAAAAACTGTTTTTT. Protein: CASRRAGSDEKLFF. The complete variable domain, with remaining parts taken from reference TRBV27 and TRBJ1-4, reads EAQVTQNPRYLITVTGKKLTVTCSQNMNHEYMSWYRQDPGLGLRQIYYSMNVEVTDKGDVPEGYKVSRKEKRNFPLILESPSPNQTSLYFCASRRAGSDEKLFFGSGTQLSVL.

This chain links TRBV23-1 with TRBJ2-7, with 12 bases identical to TRBD2. TRBV23-1 carries the ORF label, with uncertain function. The junction had 13 bases not matched to a gene; V was cut back by 0 bases and J by 7 bases. This CDR3 spans 18 amino acids. Written as DNA, the CDR3 is TGCGCCAGCAGTCAATCGTACACTAGCGGGGGGCCTTTGCTAGAGCAGTACTTC. Translating gives CASSQSYTSGGPLLEQYF.

This clone was seen a single time. V usage is TRBV6-4 and J usage is TRBJ1-6; TRBD1 matches 7 bases. CDR3 length equals 13 residues. V was pared by 8 bases and J by 9 bases, with 7 bases of the junction left unmatched. In germline, CDR1 is MRHNA, CDR2 SNTAGT. The CDR3 DNA is TGTGCCAGCCCCGACAGGGTGGGTTCACCCCTCCACTTT. This encodes CASPDRVGSPLHF.